The text below deals with one TCR beta chain. Its cognate antigen is unknown. This record belongs to a study of shared clonotypes between healthy human individuals. About the study: The study used three CD4 naive, three CD4 memory, two CD8 naive and one CD8 memory plate per donor. Study observations and caveats: Relative to clonotypes present in all four donors, those not shared had lower generation probabilities. Measured sharing among donors was expected to vary with sequencing depth.

Germline V gene lookup returns CDR1 MNHEY and CDR2 SMNVEV (reference sequence). V dropped 6 bases and J dropped 4 bases, with 18 bases sitting between them. CDR3 length equals 15 residues. Here immunoSEQ multiplex PCR was the method, and the copy in TCRdb shows in-frame clones only, minus some. This sample has approximately 1,000,000 clones; 75% to 80% occur once, and the top ten carry about 0.52%. This TCR derives from a man between 18 and 35 years old in good health. Some clones in this sample may be carry-over from other donors' samples. This chain uses TRBV27 with TRBJ1-1; the D is unclear. The material sequenced was memory CD4+ T cells from PBMCs. The subset is: CD45RA-negative fraction. In DNA, the CDR3 is TGTGCCAGCAGCACGACCCGTGGGTGGAGCACTGAAGCTTTCTTT. Translation: CASSTTRGWSTEAFF.